This entry concerns a single TCR beta chain. What it binds is not known. The sample comes from a study of glioma-infiltrating T cells after dendritic cell vaccination. Stated time point: after dendritic cell vaccination, including at tumor progression/relapse. Fresh-frozen tumor tissue and more than two years of survival data were available for all. Findings and limits, study-wide: Longer survival after dendritic cell vaccination followed higher pretreatment TIL content.

TCRB CDR3 was amplified from 2 ug genomic DNA or less. The method was immunoSEQ multiplex PCR; TCRdb's version includes in-frame clones alone and lacks a portion of them. The sample shows approximately 48,000 clones, 89% of them seen only once. The CDR3 runs 14 residues. Germline V gives CDR1 MNHNY, CDR2 SVGAGI (reference sequence). Deletions cut 7 bases from V and 13 bases from J, with 25 bases between. This TCR came from a human donor with glioblastoma. This specimen consisted of blood, obtained after dendritic cell vaccination. The J gene is TRBJ1-2, the V gene TRBV6-6, with a weak D call TRBD1 (5 bases). CDR3 residues: CASNLSDLNRRGTF. For the CDR3, the DNA is TGTGCCAGCAACCTCTCCGATTTGAATAGGAGGGGCACCTTC.